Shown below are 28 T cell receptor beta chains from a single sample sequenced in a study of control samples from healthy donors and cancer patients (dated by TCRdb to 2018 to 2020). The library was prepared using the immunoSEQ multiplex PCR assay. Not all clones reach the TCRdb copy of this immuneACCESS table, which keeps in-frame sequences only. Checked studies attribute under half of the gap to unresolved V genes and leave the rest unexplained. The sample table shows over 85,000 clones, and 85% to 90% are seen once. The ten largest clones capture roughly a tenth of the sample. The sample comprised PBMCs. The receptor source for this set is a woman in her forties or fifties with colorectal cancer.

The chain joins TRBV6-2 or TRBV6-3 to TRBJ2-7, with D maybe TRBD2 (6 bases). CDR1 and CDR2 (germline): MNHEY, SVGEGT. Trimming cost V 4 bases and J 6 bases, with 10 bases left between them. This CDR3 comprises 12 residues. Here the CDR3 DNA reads TGTGCCAGCAGTTGGGGGGTAGGCGAGCAGTACGTC. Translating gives CASSWGVGEQYV.

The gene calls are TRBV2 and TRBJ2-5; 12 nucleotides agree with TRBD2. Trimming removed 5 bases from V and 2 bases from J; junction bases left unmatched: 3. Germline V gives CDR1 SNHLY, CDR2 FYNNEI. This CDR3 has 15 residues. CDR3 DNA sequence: TGTGCCAGCAGTCGGACTAGCGGGGATCAAGAGACCCAGTACTTC. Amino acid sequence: CASSRTSGDQETQYF. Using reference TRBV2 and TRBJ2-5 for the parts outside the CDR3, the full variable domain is EPEVTQTPSHQVTQMGQEVILRCVPISNHLYFYWYRQILGQKVEFLVSFYNNEISEKSEIFDDQFSVERPDGSNFTLKIRSTKLEDSAMYFCASSRTSGDQETQYFGPGTRLLVL.

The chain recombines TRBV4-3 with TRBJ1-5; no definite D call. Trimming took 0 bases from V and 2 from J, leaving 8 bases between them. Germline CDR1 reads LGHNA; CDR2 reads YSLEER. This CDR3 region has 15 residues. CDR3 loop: CASSQDESGNQPQHF. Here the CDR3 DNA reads TGCGCCAGCAGCCAAGATGAGAGTGGCAATCAGCCCCAGCATTTT.

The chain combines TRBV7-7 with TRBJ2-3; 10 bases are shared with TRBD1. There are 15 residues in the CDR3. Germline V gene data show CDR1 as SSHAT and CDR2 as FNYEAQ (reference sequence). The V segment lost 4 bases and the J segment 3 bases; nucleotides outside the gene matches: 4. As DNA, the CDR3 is TGTGCCAGCAGCTCCGGGACAGGGGTAACAGATACGCAGTATTTT. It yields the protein CASSSGTGVTDTQYF.

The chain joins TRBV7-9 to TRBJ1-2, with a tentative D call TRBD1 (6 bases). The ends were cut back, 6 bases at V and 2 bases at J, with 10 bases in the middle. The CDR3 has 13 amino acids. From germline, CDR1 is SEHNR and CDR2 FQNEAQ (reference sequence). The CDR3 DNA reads TGTGCCAGCAGTTTCGGACAGAACTATGGCTACACCTTC. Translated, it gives CASSFGQNYGYTF.

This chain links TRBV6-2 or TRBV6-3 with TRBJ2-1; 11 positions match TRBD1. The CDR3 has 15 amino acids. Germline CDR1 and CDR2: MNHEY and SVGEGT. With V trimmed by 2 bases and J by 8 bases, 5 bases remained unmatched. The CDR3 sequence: CASSYGTGGKYEQFF. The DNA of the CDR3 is TGTGCCAGCAGTTACGGGACAGGGGGAAAATATGAGCAGTTCTTC.

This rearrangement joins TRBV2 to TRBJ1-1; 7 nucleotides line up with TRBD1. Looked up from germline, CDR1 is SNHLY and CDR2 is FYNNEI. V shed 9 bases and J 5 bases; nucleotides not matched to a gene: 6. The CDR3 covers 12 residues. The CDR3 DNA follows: TGTGCCAGTGAACAGGGGAGAACTGAAGCTTTCTTT. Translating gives CASEQGRTEAFF.

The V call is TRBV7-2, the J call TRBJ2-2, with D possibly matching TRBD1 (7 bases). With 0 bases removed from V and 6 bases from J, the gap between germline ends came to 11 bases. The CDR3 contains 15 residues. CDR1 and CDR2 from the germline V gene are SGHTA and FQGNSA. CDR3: CASSLAFRGAGELFF. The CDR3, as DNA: TGTGCCAGCAGCTTAGCGTTCAGGGGGGCCGGGGAGCTGTTTTTT.

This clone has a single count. The CDR3 here is CASSSYTRGDYTF. CDR3 DNA sequence: TGTGCCAGCAGCTCATACACCAGAGGAGACTACACCTTC. This chain uses TRBV7-2 with TRBJ1-2; D uncertain. This CDR3 has 13 residues. Trimming shortened V by 4 bases and J by 10 bases, and 16 bases separated the two germline ends. Germline CDR1 reads SGHTA; CDR2 reads FQGNSA.

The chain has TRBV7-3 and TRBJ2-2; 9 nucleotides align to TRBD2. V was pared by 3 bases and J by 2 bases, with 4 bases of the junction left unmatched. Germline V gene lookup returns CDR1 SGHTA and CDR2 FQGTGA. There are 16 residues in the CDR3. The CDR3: CASSFAGGSNTGELFF. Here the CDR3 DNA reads TGTGCCAGCAGCTTTGCGGGAGGGAGCAACACCGGGGAGCTGTTTTTT.

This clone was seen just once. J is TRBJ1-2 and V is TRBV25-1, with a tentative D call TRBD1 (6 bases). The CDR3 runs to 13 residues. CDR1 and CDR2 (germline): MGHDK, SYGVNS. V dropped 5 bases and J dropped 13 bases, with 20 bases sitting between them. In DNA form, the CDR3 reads TGTGCCAGCAGTCTTCCCGGGACACCACGTCTCACCTTC. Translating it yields CASSLPGTPRLTF.

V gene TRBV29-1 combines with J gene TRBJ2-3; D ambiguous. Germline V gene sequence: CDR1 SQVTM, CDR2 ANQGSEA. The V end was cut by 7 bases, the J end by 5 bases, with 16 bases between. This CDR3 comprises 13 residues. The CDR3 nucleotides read TGCAGCGCTAAAGGGATTTCCGTAGATACGCAGTATTTT. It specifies CSAKGISVDTQYF.

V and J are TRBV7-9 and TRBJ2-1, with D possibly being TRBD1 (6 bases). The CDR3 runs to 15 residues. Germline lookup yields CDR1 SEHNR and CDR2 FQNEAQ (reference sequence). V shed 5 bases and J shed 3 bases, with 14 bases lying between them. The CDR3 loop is CASSRLRDNYNEQFF. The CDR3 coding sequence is TGTGCCAGCAGCCGGCTACGGGACAACTACAATGAGCAGTTCTTC.

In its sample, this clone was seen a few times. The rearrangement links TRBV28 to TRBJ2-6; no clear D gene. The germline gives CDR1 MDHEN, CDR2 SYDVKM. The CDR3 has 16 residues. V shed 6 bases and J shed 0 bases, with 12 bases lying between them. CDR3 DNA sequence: TGTGCCAGCAGCCCAGGATATCCCTCTGGGGCCAACGTCCTGACTTTC. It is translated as CASSPGYPSGANVLTF.

CDR3 sequence: CASRVLEANYGYTF. The CDR3 DNA follows: TGCGCCAGCCGAGTCCTGGAGGCTAACTATGGCTACACCTTC. V usage is TRBV5-1 and J usage is TRBJ1-2; D not certain. Trimming cost V 7 bases and J 0 bases, with 13 bases left between them. The CDR3 contains 14 residues. Germline CDR1 reads SGHRS; CDR2 reads YFSETQ.

The CDR3 region is CASSQEPATGGNQPQHF. For the CDR3, the DNA is TGCGCCAGCAGCCAAGAGCCGGCGACAGGGGGCAATCAGCCCCAGCATTTT. This chain links TRBV4-3 with TRBJ1-5; TRBD1 agrees at 8 bases. V lost 0 bases, J lost 2 bases, and 6 bases stayed unmatched. The CDR3 runs to 17 residues. CDR1 is LGHNA, CDR2 YSLEER, per germline.

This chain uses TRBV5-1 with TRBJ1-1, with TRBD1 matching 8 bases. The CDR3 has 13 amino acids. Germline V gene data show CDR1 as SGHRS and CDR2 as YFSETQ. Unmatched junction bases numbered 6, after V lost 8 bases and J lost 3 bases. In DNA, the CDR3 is TGCGCCAGTTACGGACAGGGAGACACTGAAGCTTTCTTT. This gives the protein CASYGQGDTEAFF.

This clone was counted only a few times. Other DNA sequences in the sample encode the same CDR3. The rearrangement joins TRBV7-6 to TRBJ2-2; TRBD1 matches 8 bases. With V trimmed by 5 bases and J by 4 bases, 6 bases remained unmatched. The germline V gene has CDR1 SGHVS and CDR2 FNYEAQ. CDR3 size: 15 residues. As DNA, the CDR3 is TGTGCCAGCAGCCCAGGGGGCGCGAGCACCGGGGAGCTGTTTTTT. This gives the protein CASSPGGASTGELFF.

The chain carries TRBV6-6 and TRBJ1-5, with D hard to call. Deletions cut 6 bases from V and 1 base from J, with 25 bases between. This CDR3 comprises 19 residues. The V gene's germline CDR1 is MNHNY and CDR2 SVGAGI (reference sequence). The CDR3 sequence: CASSFRAFSSHWSNQPQHF. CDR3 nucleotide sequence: TGTGCCAGCAGCTTTAGAGCGTTCTCTTCTCATTGGAGCAATCAGCCCCAGCATTTT.

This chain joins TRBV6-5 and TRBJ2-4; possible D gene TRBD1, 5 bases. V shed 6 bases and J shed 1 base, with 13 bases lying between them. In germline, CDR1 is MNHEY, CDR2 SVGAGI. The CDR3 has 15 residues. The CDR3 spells CASSLKRQAKNIQYF. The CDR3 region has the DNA TGTGCCAGCAGCTTGAAGAGACAGGCCAAAAACATTCAGTACTTC.

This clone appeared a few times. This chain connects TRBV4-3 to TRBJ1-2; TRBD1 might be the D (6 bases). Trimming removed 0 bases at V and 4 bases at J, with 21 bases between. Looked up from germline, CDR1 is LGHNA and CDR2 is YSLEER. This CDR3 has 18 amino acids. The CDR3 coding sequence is TGCGCCAGCAGCCAAGATGGGGGGGCAGGGGCGCGGATCTATGGCTACACCTTC. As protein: CASSQDGGAGARIYGYTF.

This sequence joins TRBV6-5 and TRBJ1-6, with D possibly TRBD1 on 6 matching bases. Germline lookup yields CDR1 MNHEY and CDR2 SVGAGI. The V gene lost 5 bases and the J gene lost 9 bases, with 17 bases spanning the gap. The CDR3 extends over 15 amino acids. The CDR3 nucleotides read TGTGCCAGCAGTAGAACAGGGCCCCTAGTTTCACCCCTCCACTTT. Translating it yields CASSRTGPLVSPLHF.

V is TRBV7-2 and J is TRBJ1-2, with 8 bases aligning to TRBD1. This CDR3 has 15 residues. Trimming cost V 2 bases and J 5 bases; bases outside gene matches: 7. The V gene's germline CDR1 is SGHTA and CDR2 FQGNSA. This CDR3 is CASSLTTGAIYGYTF. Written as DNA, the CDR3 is TGTGCCAGCAGCTTAACGACAGGGGCAATATATGGCTACACCTTC.

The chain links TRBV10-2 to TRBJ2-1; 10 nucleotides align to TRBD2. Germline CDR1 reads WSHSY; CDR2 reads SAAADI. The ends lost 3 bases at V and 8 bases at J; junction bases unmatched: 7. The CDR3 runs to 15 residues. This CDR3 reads CASSEAGGPTYEQFF. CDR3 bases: TGCGCCAGCAGTGAAGCGGGGGGGCCAACCTATGAGCAGTTCTTC.

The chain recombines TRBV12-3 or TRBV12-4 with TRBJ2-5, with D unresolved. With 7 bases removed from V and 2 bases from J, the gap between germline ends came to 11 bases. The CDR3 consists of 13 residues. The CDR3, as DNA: TGTGCCAGCAACCGCAAGGGACAAGAGACCCAGTACTTC. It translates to CASNRKGQETQYF.

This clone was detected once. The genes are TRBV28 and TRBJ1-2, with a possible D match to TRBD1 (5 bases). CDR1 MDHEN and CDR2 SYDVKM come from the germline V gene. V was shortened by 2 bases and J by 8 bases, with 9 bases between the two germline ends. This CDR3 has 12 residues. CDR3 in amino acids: CASSLKQVGYTF. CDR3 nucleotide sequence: TGTGCCAGCAGTTTAAAACAGGTCGGCTACACCTTC.

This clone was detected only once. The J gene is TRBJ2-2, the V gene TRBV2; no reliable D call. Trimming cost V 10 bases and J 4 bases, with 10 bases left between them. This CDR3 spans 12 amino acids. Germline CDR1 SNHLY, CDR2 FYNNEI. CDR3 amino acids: CATTLFTGELFF. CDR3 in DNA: TGTGCCACCACGCTCTTCACCGGGGAGCTGTTTTTT.

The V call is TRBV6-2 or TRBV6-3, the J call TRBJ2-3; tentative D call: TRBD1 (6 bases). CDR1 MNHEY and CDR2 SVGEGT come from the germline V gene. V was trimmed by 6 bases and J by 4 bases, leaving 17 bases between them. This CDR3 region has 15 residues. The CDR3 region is CASSQGNGEADTQYF. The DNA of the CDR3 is TGTGCCAGCAGCCAGGGGAACGGAGAAGCAGATACGCAGTATTTT.